Here is one TCR beta chain with its context. This CDR3 is 14 amino acids long. Trimming cost V 5 bases and J 0 bases, with 11 bases left between them. Per the germline V gene, CDR1 is MNHEY and CDR2 is SMNVEV (reference sequence). Libraries were prepared by immunoSEQ multiplex PCR; TCRdb keeps only in-frame clonotypes and omits some of them. The sample includes roughly 45,000 clones, over 85% of them seen just once. This specimen comes from a study of T cell changes during pregnancy in multiple sclerosis. This chain links TRBV27 with TRBJ2-7; tentative D call: TRBD2 (6 bases). The sequence derives from a female donor with multiple sclerosis, enrolled in a pregnancy study. The sequencing here drew on CD8+ T cells from peripheral blood mononuclear cells, taken after pregnancy. The CDR3 region has the DNA TGTGCCAGCAGTCCATTGGGGGGCTCCTACGAGCAGTACTTC. Residues: CASSPLGGSYEQYF.